These 13 T cell receptor beta chains were sequenced from one sample in a study of T cells in Graves' hyperthyroidism and ophthalmopathy. Researchers amplified the TCR beta CDR3 regions from RNA transcripts. The HTBI primer set drove a first-round RT-PCR of the TCR CDR3. TCRdb itself ran the multiplex PCR reads through MiXCR, one entry per CDR3 protein. The sample contains under 350,000 distinct CDR3 sequences, about an eighth of which appear only once. Sequencing input: blood. The receptors shown here come from a woman in her thirties or forties with Graves' ophthalmopathy.

This clonotype was found many times. The chain recombines TRBV6-5 with TRBJ2-1, with D unclear. This CDR3 has 14 residues. Trimming shortened V by 1 base and J by 5 bases, and 9 bases separated the two germline ends. Germline assignment: CDR1 MNHEY and CDR2 SVGAGI. CDR3 protein: CASSYYHTNNEQFF. CDR3 DNA: TGTGCCAGCAGTTACTACCATACCAACAATGAGCAGTTCTTC.

The CDR3 DNA sequence: TGTGCCAGCAGTGATCCAGGGCGCGGCTACACCTTC. Protein: CASSDPGRGYTF. The V gene is TRBV25-1, the J gene TRBJ1-2; possible D gene TRBD1, 5 bases. Germline loops: CDR1 MGHDK, CDR2 SYGVNS. This CDR3 spans 12 amino acids. Trimming stripped 3 bases from V and 8 bases from J, with 10 bases between.

The sample holds a few counts of this clonotype. The V and J genes are TRBV15 and TRBJ2-1; 8 bases match TRBD1. CDR3 size: 15 residues. CDR1 LNHNV and CDR2 YYDKDF come from the germline V gene (reference sequence). With 3 bases clipped from V and 6 bases from J, the junction kept 7 bases outside the gene matches. The CDR3 region has the DNA TGTGCCACCAGCAGCCCGGGACAGGACCTCAATGAGCAGTTCTTC. This sequence encodes CATSSPGQDLNEQFF.

In its sample, this clonotype was seen a few times. This chain joins TRBV20-1 and TRBJ2-3; D ambiguous. Germline V gene sequence: CDR1 DFQATT, CDR2 SNEGSKA (reference sequence). The CDR3 consists of 14 residues. V lost 6 bases to trimming and J lost 2 bases, with 15 bases between them. DNA for the CDR3: TGCAGTGCCGATAGGCTAGAGATCACAGATACGCAGTATTTT. Translation: CSADRLEITDTQYF.

This clonotype occurred a few times. Here the CDR3 DNA reads TGTGCCAGCAGCGTAGGGGGCAGGGCTCTCGCGGGCTATGGCTACACCTTC. Translated, it gives CASSVGGRALAGYGYTF. The J gene is TRBJ1-2, the V gene TRBV9, with D possibly being TRBD1 (5 bases). The CDR3 is 17 residues long. Germline CDR1 and CDR2: SGDLS and YYNGEE. Trimming removed 0 bases from V and 4 bases from J, with 19 bases in between.

This clonotype was picked up many times. The V call is TRBV2, the J call TRBJ1-5, with 8 positions matching TRBD1. Germline V gene sequence: CDR1 SNHLY, CDR2 FYNNEI. V lost 6 bases and J lost 4; bases outside the gene matches: 5. This CDR3 is built from 14 residues. CDR3 nucleotide sequence: TGTGCCAGCAGCCGGGACAGGAATAATCAGCCCCAGCATTTT. This translates into CASSRDRNNQPQHF.

This clonotype has ten or more counts. CDR3 sequence (DNA): TGCAGTGCTAGAGCTAGCGGGACCTACAATGAGCAGTTCTTC. This sequence encodes CSARASGTYNEQFF. V is TRBV20-1 and J is TRBJ2-1, with 9 bases lining up with TRBD2. The germline V gene encodes CDR1 DFQATT and CDR2 SNEGSKA (reference sequence). This CDR3 has 14 amino acids. Trimming took 1 base from V and 2 from J; bases not matched to a gene: 0.

Ten or more counts support this clonotype. J is TRBJ1-5 and V is TRBV2; TRBD1 agrees at 9 bases. The CDR3 spans 15 residues. Trimming at V came to 2 bases and at J to 7 bases, leaving 6 bases not matched to a gene. CDR1 is SNHLY, CDR2 FYNNEI, per germline. CDR3 coding DNA: TGTGCCAGCAGTGAATTACAGGGGGCGGGGCAGCCCCAGCATTTT. Protein product: CASSELQGAGQPQHF.

This clonotype was detected many times. The chain uses TRBV12-3 or TRBV12-4 and TRBJ2-1, with a possible D match to TRBD2 (6 bases). The length of the CDR3 is 14 residues. The V end was cut by 6 bases, the J end by 5 bases, with 14 bases between. CDR3 DNA: TGTGCCAGCAGAACATCTAGCGCACACAATGAGCAGTTCTTC. As protein: CASRTSSAHNEQFF.

The chain recombines TRBV11-2 with TRBJ2-1, with D maybe TRBD2 (6 bases). The CDR3 contains 15 residues. V was clipped by 1 base and J by 8 bases, with 15 bases between them. The germline V gene encodes CDR1 SGHAT and CDR2 FQNNGV. The CDR3 reads CASSLGGVKRDEQFF. In nucleotides, the CDR3 is TGTGCCAGCAGCTTAGGGGGGGTCAAAAGGGATGAGCAGTTCTTC.

This clonotype was observed many times. The chain joins TRBV7-9 to TRBJ2-1; D is perhaps TRBD2 (5 bases). Trimming cost V 5 bases and J 7 bases, with 12 bases left between them. CDR1 and CDR2 from the germline V gene are SEHNR and FQNEAQ (reference sequence). The CDR3 is made up of 13 amino acids. This chain's CDR3 is CASSRSRANEQFF. In nucleotides, the CDR3 is TGTGCCAGCAGCCGGTCGCGGGCTAATGAGCAGTTCTTC.

At least ten counts were recorded for this clonotype. The V call is TRBV5-5, the J call TRBJ2-3, with unresolved D. The germline gives CDR1 SGHKS, CDR2 YYEKEE (reference sequence). The V end lost 2 bases, the J end lost 4 bases, and 11 bases lay between the germline ends. The CDR3 spans 14 residues. The DNA for the CDR3 is TGTGCCAGCAGCTTATTTCTGGGTCCAGATACGCAGTATTTT. It is translated as CASSLFLGPDTQYF.

This clonotype was observed a few times. V and J are TRBV20-1 and TRBJ2-3, with D perhaps matching TRBD2 (5 bases). CDR1 is DFQATT and CDR2 is SNEGSKA in the germline V gene (reference sequence). With 3 bases removed from V and 2 bases from J, the gap between germline ends came to 18 bases. This CDR3 has 16 amino acids. CDR3 nucleotides: TGCAGTGCTAGTCCCGATCGGACTTCGGTCACAGATACGCAGTATTTT. Its translation is CSASPDRTSVTDTQYF.